This T cell receptor (beta chain) was profiled in a study of T cells after posttransplantation cyclophosphamide. Findings and caveats of the study: Blood and skin or GI T cell repertoires showed limited TRB overlap. TRB clonality was highly associated with recipient CMV seropositivity and reactivation.

V lost 7 bases to trimming and J lost 2 bases, with 20 bases between them. The CDR3 sequence is 16 residues long. CDR1 LNHDA and CDR2 SQIVND come from the germline V gene (reference sequence). Sampled 1 year posttransplant, controls received myeloablative marrow transplants, methotrexate and a calcineurin inhibitor. This clone was found a few times. Its specificity is unknown. The assay was immunoSEQ multiplex PCR, and TCRdb's table has in-frame clones only and misses some. This table has 15,000 to 20,000 clones, 65% to 85% appearing once. This clonotype originated in a male patient between 25 and 39 years old who received an allogeneic stem cell transplant from an unrelated donor, was CMV-positive, and had acute and chronic GVHD. Some T cells may be provided by the graft donor. The chain has TRBV19 and TRBJ1-1; a possible D gene is TRBD1 (5 bases). This specimen consisted of PBMCs, obtained around 59 weeks after allogeneic stem cell transplant with calcineurin inhibitor and methotrexate. The CDR3 loop reads CASNAIDSPVNTEAFF. CDR3 nucleotides: TGTGCCAGTAACGCGATCGACAGCCCGGTTAACACTGAAGCTTTCTTT.